This T cell receptor beta chain was sequenced in a study of cytomegalovirus exposure and HLA in healthy donors. This clone was picked up a small number of times. Primers: 60 Vbeta forward and 13 Jbeta reverse. The protocol was immunoSEQ multiplex PCR, while the TCRdb copy is restricted to in-frame clones and leaves out a portion. The table includes about 180,000 clones, around 80% detected once. The V gene's germline CDR1 is MNHNS and CDR2 SASEGT. This CDR3 is 15 amino acids long. V lost 0 bases, J lost 4 bases, and 13 bases lay in between. This receptor was taken from a girl between 10 and 17 years old in good health and CMV-seropositive. V and J are TRBV6-1 and TRBJ2-7, with D perhaps matching TRBD1 (6 bases). Specimen: PBMCs. The CDR3 sequence is CASSEAADSHYEQYF. CDR3 nucleotide sequence: TGTGCCAGCAGTGAAGCTGCGGACAGCCATTACGAGCAGTACTTC.